Listed below are T cell receptor beta chains from one sample, sequenced in a study of blood T cell repertoires in COVID-19. Profiling relied on immunoSEQ multiplex PCR, and the TCRdb table lists in-frame clones only, not all of them. The sample records 20,000 to 25,000 clones, roughly 80% being singletons. Material for sequencing was peripheral blood. These receptor sequences come from a man between 65 and 79 years old with acute or convalescent COVID-19. Both conserved end residues are part of each CDR3. D genes are given only for firm matches. For some rows the clone size is stated as once, few or many, or as a class when expanded; others skip it.

TRBJ2-1	-	-	TRBV18	CASSPGAAYNEQFF	TGTGCCAGCTCACCAGGGGCGGCCTACAATGAGCAGTTCTTC
TRBJ1-2	-	-	TRBV10-3	CATQQSYGYTF	TGTGCCACCCAACAATCCTATGGCTACACCTTC
TRBJ2-2	TRBD1	-	TRBV27	CASNPQGAHTGELFF	TGTGCCAGCAATCCGCAGGGGGCGCACACCGGGGAGCTGTTTTTT
TRBJ1-6	TRBD1	-	TRBV5-1	CASSGTDRRPLHF	TGCGCCAGCAGCGGAACGGACAGGAGGCCCCTCCACTTT
TRBJ2-1	-	-	TRBV5-6	CASSFLLREGNNEQFF	TGTGCCAGCAGCTTTTTGTTGCGGGAAGGCAACAATGAGCAGTTCTTC
TRBJ1-3	-	-	TRBV6-6	CASSLPGNTIYF	TGTGCCAGCAGCCTACCTGGAAACACCATATATTTT
TRBJ2-2	-	few	TRBV27	CASSPRTVSTGELFF	TGTGCCAGCAGCCCGAGGACAGTGTCAACCGGGGAGCTGTTTTTT
TRBJ2-5	-	-	TRBV4-2	CASSQDSDPSRVETQYF	TGTGCCAGCAGCCAAGATTCTGACCCTTCGAGGGTGGAGACCCAGTACTTC
TRBJ1-2	-	-	TRBV5-4	CANSGADYGYTF	TGTGCCAACTCAGGGGCGGACTATGGCTACACCTTC
TRBJ2-7	-	-	TRBV6-5	CASSYLGNEQYF	TGTGCCAGCAGTTACCTCGGGAACGAGCAGTACTTC
TRBJ2-7	-	-	TRBV18	CASSPGGDEEQYF	TGTGCCAGCTCACCTGGCGGGGACGAGGAGCAGTACTTC
TRBJ2-6	-	-	TRBV11-2	CASSLEGSYSGANVLTF	TGTGCCAGCAGCTTGGAGGGGTCGTACTCTGGGGCCAACGTCCTGACTTTC
TRBJ2-5	TRBD1	-	TRBV9	CASSVDFPGQGGQYF	TGTGCCAGCAGCGTAGATTTCCCAGGACAGGGCGGCCAGTACTTC
TRBJ2-2	-	-	TRBV2	CASSVQATGELFF	TGTGCCAGCAGTGTGCAGGCGACCGGGGAGCTGTTTTTT
TRBJ1-6	TRBD1	-	TRBV6-5	CASRRTGGSPLHF	TGTGCCAGCAGGAGAACAGGGGGTTCACCCCTCCACTTT
TRBJ2-7	-	-	TRBV29-1	CSVRQRTYEQYF	TGCAGCGTCCGACAGCGTACCTACGAGCAGTACTTC
TRBJ2-1	-	-	TRBV4-1	CASSLDGGRTPSSYNEQFF	TGCGCCAGCAGCCTAGACGGAGGGAGGACCCCGAGCTCCTACAATGAGCAGTTCTTC
TRBJ1-5	TRBD1	few	TRBV30	CAWPKEGQGFPGHLGNQPQHF	TGTGCCTGGCCTAAGGAAGGACAGGGGTTTCCGGGCCATTTAGGCAATCAGCCCCAGCATTTT
TRBJ2-4	-	-	TRBV11-3	CASSLTGGNIQYF	TGTGCCAGCAGCTTAACCGGCGGGAACATTCAGTACTTC
TRBJ1-2	TRBD1	-	TRBV12-3/TRBV12-4	CASSWDSNYGYTF	TGTGCCAGCAGTTGGGACAGTAACTATGGCTACACCTTC
TRBJ2-5	-	-	TRBV7-2	CASTPDSPKTQYF	TGTGCCAGCACCCCAGACAGCCCGAAGACCCAGTACTTC
TRBJ2-1	TRBD2	-	TRBV9	CASSVGRLAGVYNEQFF	TGTGCCAGCAGCGTAGGAAGACTAGCGGGAGTCTACAATGAGCAGTTCTTC
TRBJ2-7	-	-	TRBV27	CASSLSWTEHEQYF	TGTGCCAGCAGTTTATCGTGGACAGAACACGAGCAGTACTTC
TRBJ1-2	TRBD1	-	TRBV10-3	CALRDRGYGYTF	TGTGCCTTGCGGGACAGGGGCTATGGCTACACCTTC
TRBJ1-2	TRBD1	-	TRBV6-2/TRBV6-3	CASSYPLDSDRGRAGYTF	TGTGCCAGCAGTTACCCCCTCGATTCGGACAGGGGAAGGGCTGGCTACACCTTC
TRBJ2-7	TRBD1	-	TRBV27	CATSPTGFSYEQYF	TGTGCCACCTCCCCGACAGGGTTCTCCTACGAGCAGTACTTC
TRBJ1-6	-	-	TRBV27	CATSRQGGNSPLHF	TGTGCCACAAGCCGGCAGGGAGGTAATTCACCCCTCCACTTT
TRBJ1-1	-	few	TRBV19	CASSSSRDTEAFF	TGTGCCAGTAGTAGTTCCAGGGACACTGAAGCTTTCTTT
TRBJ2-5	-	-	TRBV25-1	CASSGGLQVSETQYF	TGTGCCAGCAGTGGGGGACTCCAAGTTTCGGAGACCCAGTACTTC
TRBJ1-6	-	-	TRBV25-1	CASNQGNSPLHF	TGTGCCAGCAACCAGGGTAACTCACCCCTCCACTTT
TRBJ1-5	-	-	TRBV7-2	CASSLTGLRQPQHF	TGTGCCAGCAGCTTGACAGGATTACGACAGCCCCAGCATTTT
TRBJ2-3	TRBD2	-	TRBV6-6	CASSRRGGLAGTTDTQYF	TGTGCCAGCAGTCGAAGGGGGGGACTAGCGGGGACCACAGATACGCAGTATTTT
TRBJ2-1	-	-	TRBV6-1	CASSEVAEQFF	TGTGCCAGCAGTGAAGTGGCAGAGCAGTTCTTC
TRBJ2-1	TRBD2	-	TRBV7-3	CASSLQTSGSDEQFF	TGTGCCAGCAGCTTACAAACTAGCGGGAGCGATGAGCAGTTCTTC
TRBJ1-6	TRBD1	-	TRBV7-9	CASSFGTDNSPLHF	TGTGCCAGCAGCTTTGGGACAGATAATTCACCCCTCCACTTT
TRBJ1-5	-	-	TRBV21-1	CASSSRTGRNQPQHF	TGTGCCAGCAGCTCACGGACAGGGCGGAATCAGCCCCAGCATTTT
TRBJ1-5	-	few	TRBV4-1	CASEPQGISNQPQHF	TGCGCCAGCGAACCGCAGGGGATTAGCAATCAGCCCCAGCATTTT
TRBJ2-2	TRBD2	-	TRBV5-1	CASSSRTSANTGELFF	TGCGCCAGCAGCTCCCGGACTAGCGCGAACACCGGGGAGCTGTTTTTT
TRBJ2-1	TRBD2	-	TRBV29-1	CSVAGTSYNEQFF	TGCAGCGTCGCCGGGACTAGCTACAATGAGCAGTTCTTC
TRBJ2-1	TRBD2	-	TRBV15	CATSRRLAGVDEQFF	TGTGCCACCAGCAGGAGACTAGCGGGAGTAGATGAGCAGTTCTTC
TRBJ2-3	-	-	TRBV7-2	CASSLTGGAGTDTQYF	TGTGCCAGCAGCCTTACAGGGGGGGCCGGCACAGATACGCAGTATTTT
TRBJ2-3	-	few	TRBV15	CATSSRVRVLYF	TGTGCCACCAGCAGTCGGGTGAGAGTGCTATATTTT
TRBJ1-1	TRBD1	-	TRBV2	CASSQGANTEAFF	TGTGCCAGCAGTCAGGGGGCGAACACTGAAGCTTTCTTT
TRBJ1-2	-	few	TRBV19	CASSIMSAGLAYGYTF	TGTGCCAGTAGTATAATGTCGGCAGGGCTGGCTTATGGCTACACCTTC
TRBJ2-7	TRBD1	-	TRBV23-1	CASVKKRDREGF	TGCGCCAGCGTAAAGAAACGGGACAGGGAGGGCTTC
TRBJ2-3	-	-	TRBV30	CAWSAGLSTDTQYF	TGTGCCTGGAGCGCAGGACTAAGCACAGATACGCAGTATTTT
TRBJ1-1	-	medium-sized	TRBV5-1	CASSLAGNEAFF	TGCGCCAGCAGCTTGGCGGGTAATGAAGCTTTCTTT
TRBJ2-1	TRBD2	-	TRBV5-1	CASSLGSGLAGGANEQFF	TGCGCCAGCAGCTTGGGATCGGGACTAGCGGGGGGAGCCAATGAGCAGTTCTTC
TRBJ2-1	TRBD2	-	TRBV5-4	CASSSRTSGWDNEQFF	TGTGCCAGCAGCTCGAGGACTAGCGGGTGGGACAATGAGCAGTTCTTC
TRBJ1-1	-	-	TRBV5-1	CASSRGNTEAFF	TGCGCCAGCAGCAGGGGAAACACTGAAGCTTTCTTT
TRBJ1-4	-	few	TRBV7-9	CASSPGGGAVGKLFF	TGTGCCAGCAGCCCGGGTGGAGGGGCCGTGGGAAAACTGTTTTTT
TRBJ2-5	TRBD2	few	TRBV19	CASSIASSGGETQYF	TGTGCCAGTAGTATTGCCTCTTCGGGGGGAGAGACCCAGTACTTC
TRBJ2-1	TRBD2	-	TRBV19	CATTTSGRDEQFF	TGTGCCACAACGACTAGCGGGAGGGATGAGCAGTTCTTC
TRBJ1-1	-	few	TRBV4-3	CASSQGAVSSFFATEAFF	TGCGCCAGCAGCCAAGGGGCTGTCAGCTCCTTTTTCGCCACTGAAGCTTTCTTT
TRBJ1-1	-	-	TRBV5-4	CASTRGLSEAKAFF	TGTGCCAGCACCCGGGGACTCTCGGAAGCTAAAGCTTTCTTT
TRBJ1-1	-	-	TRBV7-8	CASSLPHGNTEAFF	TGTGCCAGCAGCTTACCCCACGGGAACACTGAAGCTTTCTTT
TRBJ2-1	-	-	TRBV5-1	CASTPPTGSYNEQFF	TGCGCCAGCACCCCCCCGACAGGATCCTACAATGAGCAGTTCTTC